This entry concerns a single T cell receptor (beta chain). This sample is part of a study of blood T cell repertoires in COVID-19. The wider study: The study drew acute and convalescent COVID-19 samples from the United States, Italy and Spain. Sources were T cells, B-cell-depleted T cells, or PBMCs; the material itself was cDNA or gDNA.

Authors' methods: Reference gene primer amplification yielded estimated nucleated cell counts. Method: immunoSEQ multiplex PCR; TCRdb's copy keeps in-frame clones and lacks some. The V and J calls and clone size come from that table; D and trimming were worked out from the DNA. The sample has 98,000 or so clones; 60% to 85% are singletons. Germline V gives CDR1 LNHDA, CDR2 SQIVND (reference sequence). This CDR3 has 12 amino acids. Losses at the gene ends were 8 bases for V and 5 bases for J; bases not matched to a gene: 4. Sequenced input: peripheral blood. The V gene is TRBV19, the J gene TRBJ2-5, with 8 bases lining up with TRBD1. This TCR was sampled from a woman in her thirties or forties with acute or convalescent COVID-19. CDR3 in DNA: TGTGCCAGTGCAGGGGGCGGTGAGACCCAGTACTTC. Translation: CASAGGGETQYF.